A single T cell receptor beta chain is shown here with its context. Its target is not known. Other DNA sequences in the sample encode the same CDR3. The data were obtained in a study of shared clonotypes between healthy human individuals. Findings and caveats of the study: Generation probability values for non-shared clonotypes were lower than those for clonotypes shared by all four donors.

The CDR3 has 13 amino acids. Germline lookup yields CDR1 SEHNR and CDR2 FQNEAQ (reference sequence). Trimming removed 1 base from V and 6 bases from J, with 8 bases in between. HIV-negative, healthy adults without recent acute infections or vaccinations were the donors. Sorted-subset replicate PCR reactions were performed with 150 to 200 ng DNA, corresponding to tens of thousands of T cell genomes. Only in-frame clones appear in the TCRdb table, and some are missing; sequencing was by immunoSEQ multiplex PCR. Of millions of clones listed, just over 90% are singletons. The sequenced sample was naive CD4+ T cells from PBMCs. Indicated subset: CD45RA+ positively selected. The chain recombines TRBV7-9 with TRBJ2-3; D possibly uses TRBD1 or TRBD2 (6 bases each). This sequence was found in a young man in good health. Some clones in this sample may be carry-over from other donors' samples. In DNA, the CDR3 is TGTGCCAGCAGCTTAGTCGGGGGCGATACGCAGTATTTT. Translation gives CASSLVGGDTQYF.